What follows are 22 T cell receptor beta chains derived from one specimen sequenced in a study of shared clonotypes between healthy human individuals. Sequenced by immunoSEQ multiplex PCR; TCRdb stores in-frame clones only, minus some. The sample records roughly 890,000 clones, around 92% being singletons. CD45RO negativity and positive selection for CCR7 defined naive CD8 cells, a population that excluded terminally differentiated effector memory CD45RA+ cells. Sequenced sample: naive CD8+ T cells sorted from blood. These receptors were collected from a man in his thirties or forties in good health.

V gene TRBV29-1 combines with J gene TRBJ2-7; 10 positions match TRBD1. CDR3 length: 14 residues. CDR1 is SQVTM, CDR2 ANQGSEA, per germline. Germline trimming cut 3 bases from V and 5 bases from J; bases unmatched to any gene: 7. The CDR3 DNA sequence: TGCAGCGTTGATGACGGGACAGGGGTCGACGAGCAGTACTTC. Its translation: CSVDDGTGVDEQYF.

The rearrangement joins TRBV4-3 to TRBJ2-5, with unresolved D. The CDR3 sequence is 15 residues long. The V and J ends lost 0 bases and 0 bases respectively, with 8 bases between them. The germline CDR1 and CDR2 sequences are LGHNA and YSLEER. The CDR3 is CASSQEASYQETQYF. In DNA form, the CDR3 reads TGCGCCAGCAGCCAAGAGGCAAGCTACCAAGAGACCCAGTACTTC.

The rearrangement uses TRBV5-1 and TRBJ2-1; the D gene could be TRBD1 or TRBD2 (5 bases each). Germline CDR1 is SGHRS and CDR2 is YFSETQ. This CDR3 comprises 19 residues. Trimming took 4 bases from V and 3 from J, leaving 26 bases between them. CDR3 in amino acids: CASSRGGGRGFSGYNEQFF. DNA for the CDR3: TGCGCCAGCAGCCGGGGCGGTGGAAGGGGATTCTCAGGCTACAATGAGCAGTTCTTC.

The rearrangement links TRBV28 to TRBJ2-7; TRBD2 matches at 7 bases. CDR1 is MDHEN, CDR2 SYDVKM, per germline. The CDR3 runs 15 residues. V shed 5 bases and J 2 bases; nucleotides not matched to a gene: 9. CDR3 in amino acids: CASSPIGLGAYEQYF. CDR3 bases: TGTGCCAGCAGTCCAATCGGACTAGGCGCCTACGAGCAGTACTTC.

This chain connects TRBV28 to TRBJ2-1; possible D gene TRBD1, 5 bases. Trimming left V 4 bases short and J 0 bases short, with 13 bases between. The CDR3 is 16 amino acids. The germline V gene encodes CDR1 MDHEN and CDR2 SYDVKM. The CDR3 DNA follows: TGTGCCAGCAGTTCCTACAGGAAGAGCTCCTACAATGAGCAGTTCTTC. This translates into CASSSYRKSSYNEQFF.

This clone was observed a handful of times. Other DNA sequences in this sample translate to the same CDR3. The chain employs TRBV29-1 and TRBJ2-7, with D perhaps matching TRBD1 (6 bases). CDR3 length: 13 amino acids. Germline V gene sequence: CDR1 SQVTM, CDR2 ANQGSEA. Trimming removed 0 bases at V and 2 bases at J, with 8 bases between. CDR3: CSVEEDRPYEQYF. The CDR3 bases are TGCAGCGTTGAAGAGGACAGACCCTACGAGCAGTACTTC.

This chain connects TRBV5-4 to TRBJ2-1; 8 bases align to TRBD2. This CDR3 is 17 amino acids long. Germline V gene sequence: CDR1 SGHNT, CDR2 YYREEE (reference sequence). The V gene end was trimmed by 3 bases and the J gene end by 7 bases; junction bases not matched to a gene: 15. CDR3 sequence reads: CASSSGLAAGVRNEQFF. Here the CDR3 DNA reads TGTGCCAGCAGCTCGGGGCTGGCAGCGGGAGTTCGGAATGAGCAGTTCTTC.

J is TRBJ2-1 and V is TRBV7-9, with a weak D call TRBD2 (5 bases). Per the germline V gene, CDR1 is SEHNR and CDR2 is FQNEAQ (reference sequence). Trimming left V 8 bases short and J 3 bases short, with 20 bases between. This CDR3 has 16 residues. The CDR3 is CASLGLGEGIYNEQFF. The CDR3 DNA reads TGTGCCAGCCTCGGGCTTGGTGAGGGTATCTACAATGAGCAGTTCTTC. The variable domain in full, completed from reference TRBV7-9 and TRBJ2-1, reads DTGVSQNPRHKITKRGQNVTFRCDPISEHNRLYWYRQTLGQGPEFLTYFQNEAQLEKSRLLSDRFSAERPKGSFSTLEIQRTEQGDSAMYLCASLGLGEGIYNEQFFGPGTRLTVL.

The rearrangement links TRBV6-6 to TRBJ2-2; D is ambiguous. CDR1 and CDR2 from the germline V gene are MNHNY and SVGAGI (reference sequence). Trimming pared 10 bases from V and 5 bases from J, leaving 8 bases between. The CDR3 has 11 amino acids. The CDR3 DNA reads TGTGCCACGTTTTTTACCGGGGAGCTGTTTTTT. This sequence encodes CATFFTGELFF.

In its sample, this clone was seen once. This chain joins TRBV29-1 and TRBJ2-7; 9 bases agree with TRBD1. This CDR3 comprises 16 residues. The V gene's germline CDR1 is SQVTM and CDR2 ANQGSEA. With V trimmed by 3 bases and J by 1 base, 10 bases remained unmatched. The CDR3 DNA follows: TGCAGCGTTGAGGGTTTAGGGGGACAGGGTTCCTACGAGCAGTACTTC. Its protein is CSVEGLGGQGSYEQYF.

The CDR3 loop reads CASSLLATASSYNEQFF. The CDR3, as DNA: TGTGCCAGCAGTTTATTGGCGACCGCTAGCTCCTACAATGAGCAGTTCTTC. This chain connects TRBV28 to TRBJ2-1; D unresolved. CDR3 length equals 17 residues. CDR1 is MDHEN, CDR2 SYDVKM, per germline. V was pared by 1 base and J by 0 bases, with 13 bases between.

The chain combines TRBV7-2 with TRBJ1-2; TRBD1 is a possible D gene (5 bases). V was trimmed by 5 bases and J by 6 bases, leaving 10 bases between them. The CDR3 is made up of 12 amino acids. Germline V gene data show CDR1 as SGHTA and CDR2 as FQGNSA. The CDR3 nucleotides read TGTGCCAGCAGCCACCCGACAGATGGCTACACCTTC. Amino acid sequence: CASSHPTDGYTF.

The V call is TRBV27, the J call TRBJ2-2; D is ambiguous. This CDR3 region has 15 residues. Germline V CDR1 and CDR2: MNHEY, SMNVEV (reference sequence). Trimming left V 5 bases short and J 1 base short, with 11 bases between. CDR3: CASSPVRMNTGELFF. CDR3 bases: TGTGCCAGCAGTCCCGTGAGGATGAACACCGGGGAGCTGTTTTTT.

J is TRBJ1-1 and V is TRBV7-6; D is unclear. This CDR3 is 12 amino acids long. CDR1 is SGHVS and CDR2 is FNYEAQ in the germline V gene. V was cut by 10 bases and J by 7 bases, with 16 bases left in between. CDR3 sequence reads: CATLSNGVEAFF. In DNA, the CDR3 is TGTGCCACTCTCTCCAACGGGGTTGAAGCTTTCTTT.

The chain recombines TRBV7-8 with TRBJ2-5, with D possibly TRBD2 on 7 matching bases. V shed 0 bases and J shed 5 bases, with 25 bases lying between them. The CDR3 is 19 amino acids. Germline V CDR1 and CDR2: SGHVS, FQNEAQ. CDR3 sequence reads: CASSLAGGASALPIETQYF. The CDR3 bases are TGTGCCAGCAGCTTAGCAGGGGGGGCTAGCGCGTTGCCGATTGAGACCCAGTACTTC.

About this clone itself: At the DNA level, this CDR3 is encoded by other sequences in the same sample as well. The CDR3 reads CASSVGGPYEQYF. As DNA, the CDR3 is TGTGCCAGCAGCGTAGGCGGGCCCTACGAGCAGTACTTC. The J gene is TRBJ2-7, the V gene TRBV9; the D gene is possibly TRBD2 (5 bases). Trimming left V 0 bases short and J 2 bases short, with 6 bases between. The CDR3 is 13 residues long. CDR1 and CDR2 from the germline V gene are SGDLS and YYNGEE.

The chain recombines TRBV5-1 with TRBJ2-7; TRBD2 matches at 7 bases. Germline-derived CDR1 and CDR2 are SGHRS and YFSETQ. Trimming took 0 bases from V and 4 from J; bases not matched to a gene: 4. CDR3 length: 14 residues. CDR3 amino acids: CASSLGGGLYEQYF. CDR3 sequence (DNA): TGCGCCAGCAGCTTGGGCGGGGGACTTTACGAGCAGTACTTC.

This sequence joins TRBV9 and TRBJ2-3; D ambiguous. The CDR3 consists of 11 residues. CDR1 SGDLS and CDR2 YYNGEE come from the germline V gene. Trimming took 9 bases from V and 4 from J, leaving 9 bases between them. DNA for the CDR3: TGTGCCACCCTCCAGGCAGATACGCAGTATTTT. It encodes CATLQADTQYF.

The chain is built from TRBV27 and TRBJ2-1; D is unclear. The CDR3 contains 14 residues. V was pared by 2 bases and J by 5 bases, with 10 bases between. Germline loops: CDR1 MNHEY, CDR2 SMNVEV (reference sequence). The CDR3, as DNA: TGTGCCAGCAGTTTAAGCCTTTTACACAATGAGCAGTTCTTC. This codes for CASSLSLLHNEQFF.

The genes are TRBV7-9 and TRBJ1-1; D is possibly TRBD1 (5 bases). Germline CDR1 is SEHNR and CDR2 is FQNEAQ (reference sequence). V lost 6 bases to trimming and J lost 1 base, with 9 bases between them. The CDR3 has 13 residues. The CDR3, as DNA: TGTGCCAGCAGTAGGGGTTGGAACACTGAAGCTTTCTTT. Its protein is CASSRGWNTEAFF.

This chain joins TRBV9 and TRBJ2-1; D might be TRBD2 (5 bases). Germline values: CDR1 SGDLS, CDR2 YYNGEE. The ends were cut back, 0 bases at V and 9 bases at J, with 22 bases in the middle. The CDR3 is made up of 17 amino acids. The CDR3, as DNA: TGTGCCAGCAGCGTAGAGTTTCTGGGGTCCAGTGCGGGTGAGCAGTTCTTC. Translation gives CASSVEFLGSSAGEQFF.

The CDR3 loop is CASSPGGRNTEAFF. The CDR3 nucleotides read TGTGCCAGCAGCCCAGGGGGGCGAAACACTGAAGCTTTCTTT. The chain employs TRBV5-5 and TRBJ1-1; TRBD1 matches 7 bases. This CDR3 is 14 amino acids long. CDR1 SGHKS and CDR2 YYEKEE come from the germline V gene (reference sequence). The junction had 5 bases not matched to a gene; V was cut back by 4 bases and J by 2 bases.